Reported below is one T cell receptor (beta chain). The Seattle site enrolled patients during active infection and followed them longitudinally. The data were taken from a study of blood T cell repertoires in COVID-19. About the research overall: Some COVID-19 samples were acute and others convalescent; all came from the United States, Italy and Spain. Sources were T cells, B-cell-depleted T cells, or PBMCs; the material itself was cDNA or gDNA.

Germline CDR1 reads MNHNY; CDR2 reads SVGAGI (reference sequence). V was clipped by 7 bases and J by 10 bases, with 17 bases between them. CDR3 size: 13 residues. As processed by the authors: Counts of nucleated cells, estimated from reference gene primer amplification, were obtained. Generated by immunoSEQ multiplex PCR, the TCRdb table keeps only in-frame clones and is missing some. V and J calls and clone size come straight from that table; D and trimming were deduced from the DNA. The sample has 230,000 or so clones; 90% are singletons. The sequence was collected from a woman aged 60 to 75 with COVID-19, enrolled during active disease. The sample consisted of peripheral blood. J is TRBJ1-3 and V is TRBV6-6; the D is unclear. The CDR3 coding sequence is TGTGCCAGCACCCAACCCGAAAGAGGGACCATATATTTT. Protein: CASTQPERGTIYF.